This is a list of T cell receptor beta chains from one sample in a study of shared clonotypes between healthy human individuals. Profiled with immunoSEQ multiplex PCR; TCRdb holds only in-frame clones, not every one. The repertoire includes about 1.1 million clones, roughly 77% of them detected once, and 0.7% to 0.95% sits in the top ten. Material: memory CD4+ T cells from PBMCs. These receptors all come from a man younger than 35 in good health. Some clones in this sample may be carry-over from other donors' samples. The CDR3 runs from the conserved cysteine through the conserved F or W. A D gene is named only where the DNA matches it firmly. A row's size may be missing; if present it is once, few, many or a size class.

CASSQTGRSGYTF,TGTGCCAGCAGCCAGACAGGGAGAAGTGGCTACACCTTC,TRBV27,NA,TRBD1,TRBJ1-2
CASSSASGLNTEAFF,TGCGCCAGCAGCTCTGCCTCGGGACTTAACACTGAAGCTTTCTTT,TRBV5-1,few,NA,TRBJ1-1
CSPFWRDTQYF,TGCAGTCCCTTTTGGAGGGATACGCAGTATTTT,TRBV20-1,NA,NA,TRBJ2-3
CASSVVLNEAFF,TGTGCCAGCAGTGTCGTTTTGAATGAAGCTTTCTTT,TRBV27,NA,NA,TRBJ1-1
CASSQLTSGELQETQYF,TGTGCCAGCAGCCAGCTTACTAGCGGAGAACTACAAGAGACCCAGTACTTC,TRBV4-2,NA,TRBD2,TRBJ2-5
CASSLDRAQPQHF,TGTGCCAGCAGCTTAGACAGGGCCCAGCCCCAGCATTTT,TRBV7-3,NA,TRBD1,TRBJ1-5
CASSLRTSGSTDTQYF,TGCGCCAGCAGCCTAAGGACTAGCGGTAGCACAGATACGCAGTATTTT,TRBV5-1,NA,TRBD2,TRBJ2-3
CASSSTSGRGNEQFF,TGTGCCAGCAGCTCCACTAGCGGGAGGGGGAATGAGCAGTTCTTC,TRBV5-4,NA,TRBD2,TRBJ2-1
CASSTRTSTDTQYF,TGTGCCAGTAGTACACGGACAAGCACAGATACGCAGTATTTT,TRBV19,NA,NA,TRBJ2-3
CASKVGGVGNEQFF,TGTGCCAGCAAGGTCGGGGGCGTAGGCAATGAGCAGTTCTTC,TRBV6-6,NA,NA,TRBJ2-1
CASSQGNNGRALNEQFF,TGCGCCAGCAGCCAAGGGAATAACGGGAGGGCCCTCAATGAGCAGTTCTTC,TRBV4-1,NA,TRBD2,TRBJ2-1
CATNTGENTEAFF,TGTGCCACAAACACAGGGGAGAACACTGAAGCTTTCTTT,TRBV10-3,NA,TRBD1,TRBJ1-1
CASSFVAGATGELFF,TGCGCCAGCAGCTTTGTCGCGGGGGCAACCGGGGAGCTGTTTTTT,TRBV5-1,once,NA,TRBJ2-2
CASTGGVHTGELFF,TGTGCCAGCACTGGAGGGGTCCACACCGGGGAGCTGTTTTTT,TRBV25-1,NA,NA,TRBJ2-2
CASSLGAGGPHEQYF,TGTGCCAGCAGCTTAGGGGCGGGAGGGCCCCACGAGCAGTACTTC,TRBV7-9,NA,TRBD2,TRBJ2-7
CAAGRDPTDTQYF,TGTGCCGCGGGGCGGGATCCGACGGATACGCAGTATTTT,TRBV7-8,few,NA,TRBJ2-3
CASSPAGTGYEQYF,TGTGCCAGCAGTCCGGCCGGGACAGGCTACGAGCAGTACTTC,TRBV27,once,TRBD1,TRBJ2-7
CASTGRAEAFF,TGTGCCAGCACTGGGAGGGCTGAAGCTTTCTTT,TRBV27,NA,NA,TRBJ1-1
CAIADPAGLAGPQISYEQYF,TGTGCAATCGCGGACCCAGCGGGACTAGCGGGCCCTCAAATCTCCTACGAGCAGTACTTC,TRBV10-3,NA,TRBD2,TRBJ2-7
CASSEARKAYGGYTF,TGTGCCAGCAGTGAAGCGCGAAAGGCGTATGGGGGCTACACCTTC,TRBV6-1,NA,NA,TRBJ1-2
CASSSGGSSYEQYF,TGTGCCAGCAGCTCCGGGGGTAGCTCCTACGAGCAGTACTTC,TRBV11-3,NA,NA,TRBJ2-7
CASREGRTGAAGELFF,TGTGCCAGCAGAGAGGGGCGGACGGGAGCGGCCGGGGAGCTGTTTTTT,TRBV7-2,NA,NA,TRBJ2-2
CASRTRTSWNEQFF,TGTGCCAGCAGAACTCGGACTAGCTGGAATGAGCAGTTCTTC,TRBV2,NA,TRBD2,TRBJ2-1
CASSGTVSGNTIYF,TGTGCCAGCAGTGGGACAGTCTCTGGAAACACCATATATTTT,TRBV28,NA,TRBD1,TRBJ1-3
CASSITPVYEQYF,TGTGCCAGCAGTATCACGCCGGTCTACGAGCAGTACTTC,TRBV28,NA,NA,TRBJ2-7
CAISLGNGELFF,TGTGCCATCAGTCTGGGAAACGGGGAGCTGTTTTTT,TRBV10-3,once,NA,TRBJ2-2
CASRRTGSQPQHF,TGTGCCAGCAGGAGGACAGGGAGTCAGCCCCAGCATTTT,TRBV6-1,few,TRBD1,TRBJ1-5
CASSQRAGTSYEQYF,TGCGCCAGCAGCCAAAGGGCCGGAACCTCCTACGAGCAGTACTTC,TRBV4-1,NA,NA,TRBJ2-7
CASSFRASGRCEQFF,TGTGCCAGCAGCTTTCGGGCTAGCGGGAGGTGTGAGCAGTTCTTC,TRBV11-3,few,TRBD2,TRBJ2-1
CASSLARGQMNIQYF,TGTGCCAGCAGCTTGGCTAGGGGACAGATGAACATTCAGTACTTC,TRBV5-4,NA,TRBD1,TRBJ2-4
CASSSQRFEQFF,TGTGCCAGCAGCTCCCAGCGGTTTGAGCAGTTCTTC,TRBV7-2,NA,NA,TRBJ2-1
CSVARDMDEKLFF,TGCAGCGTTGCCCGGGACATGGATGAAAAACTGTTTTTT,TRBV29-1,NA,NA,TRBJ1-4
CASSQGLINTEAFF,TGCGCCAGCAGCCAAGGACTCATTAACACTGAAGCTTTCTTT,TRBV4-1,many,NA,TRBJ1-1
CASSKGQGRRPNEKLFF,TGCGCCAGCAGCAAGGGACAGGGGAGGCGGCCTAATGAAAAACTGTTTTTT,TRBV5-1,NA,TRBD1,TRBJ1-4
CASSLAGTGYGNTIYF,TGCGCCAGCAGCTTGGCCGGGACAGGGTACGGAAACACCATATATTTT,TRBV5-1,NA,TRBD1,TRBJ1-3
CASSLGGSSSYEQYF,TGTGCCAGCAGCTTGGGAGGGTCCAGCTCCTACGAGCAGTACTTC,TRBV5-4,once,NA,TRBJ2-7
CASSVRQGRDEQFF,TGTGCCAGCAGCGTTCGACAGGGGAGGGATGAGCAGTTCTTC,TRBV5-4,once,NA,TRBJ2-1
CASSFQGLSAYEQYF,TGCGCCAGCAGCTTCCAGGGCCTATCGGCCTACGAGCAGTACTTC,TRBV5-1,NA,NA,TRBJ2-7
CASSLGGTENQPQHF,TGTGCCAGCAGTTTGGGGGGGACAGAGAATCAGCCCCAGCATTTT,TRBV28,few,TRBD1,TRBJ1-5
CASSLSPGELFF,TGTGCCAGCAGCTTATCTCCCGGGGAGCTGTTTTTT,TRBV7-3,few,NA,TRBJ2-2
CASSYLLGQGAYEQYF,TGTGCCAGTAGCTATTTATTAGGACAGGGGGCCTACGAGCAGTACTTC,TRBV19,few,TRBD1,TRBJ2-7
CASSEYPPGETQYF,TGTGCCAGCAGTGAATACCCCCCGGGGGAGACCCAGTACTTC,TRBV25-1,NA,NA,TRBJ2-5
CASQTSGRLYEQYF,TGTGCCAGCCAGACTAGCGGGAGGCTCTACGAGCAGTACTTC,TRBV28,many,TRBD2,TRBJ2-7
CASSVDSRLFTEAFF,TGTGCCAGCAGCGTAGATTCCAGACTCTTCACTGAAGCTTTCTTT,TRBV9,few,NA,TRBJ1-1
CASSELLASGELFF,TGTGCCAGCAGTGAACTACTAGCTAGCGGGGAGCTGTTTTTT,TRBV2,few,NA,TRBJ2-2
CASSPQGGNTGELFF,TGTGCCAGCAGCCCCCAGGGGGGGAACACCGGGGAGCTGTTTTTT,TRBV7-6,NA,NA,TRBJ2-2
CASTLGSVAKNIQYF,TGTGCCAGCACCCTTGGAAGCGTAGCCAAAAACATTCAGTACTTC,TRBV6-6,NA,NA,TRBJ2-4
CASSLGLNSYNEQFF,TGTGCCAGCAGCTTGGGTCTTAACTCCTACAATGAGCAGTTCTTC,TRBV11-3,NA,NA,TRBJ2-1
CASRSRGVNQPQHF,TGCGCCAGCCGATCACGGGGGGTCAATCAGCCCCAGCATTTT,TRBV5-1,NA,NA,TRBJ1-5
CASRRDRGSSYEQYF,TGTGCCAGCAGGAGGGACCGGGGGAGCTCCTACGAGCAGTACTTC,TRBV2,few,NA,TRBJ2-7
CASNIAGGPGEQFF,TGTGCCAGCAACATAGCGGGAGGGCCGGGTGAGCAGTTCTTC,TRBV7-2,NA,TRBD2,TRBJ2-1
CATSRDLRAGGTEAFF,TGTGCCACCAGCAGAGACCTTAGGGCAGGGGGAACTGAAGCTTTCTTT,TRBV15,NA,TRBD1,TRBJ1-1
CASSLLGMNTEAFF,TGCGCCAGCAGCCTTCTGGGGATGAACACTGAAGCTTTCTTT,TRBV10-1,NA,NA,TRBJ1-1
CASNIDRGLTGELFF,TGTGCCAGCAACATTGACAGGGGGCTCACCGGGGAGCTGTTTTTT,TRBV7-2,NA,TRBD1,TRBJ2-2